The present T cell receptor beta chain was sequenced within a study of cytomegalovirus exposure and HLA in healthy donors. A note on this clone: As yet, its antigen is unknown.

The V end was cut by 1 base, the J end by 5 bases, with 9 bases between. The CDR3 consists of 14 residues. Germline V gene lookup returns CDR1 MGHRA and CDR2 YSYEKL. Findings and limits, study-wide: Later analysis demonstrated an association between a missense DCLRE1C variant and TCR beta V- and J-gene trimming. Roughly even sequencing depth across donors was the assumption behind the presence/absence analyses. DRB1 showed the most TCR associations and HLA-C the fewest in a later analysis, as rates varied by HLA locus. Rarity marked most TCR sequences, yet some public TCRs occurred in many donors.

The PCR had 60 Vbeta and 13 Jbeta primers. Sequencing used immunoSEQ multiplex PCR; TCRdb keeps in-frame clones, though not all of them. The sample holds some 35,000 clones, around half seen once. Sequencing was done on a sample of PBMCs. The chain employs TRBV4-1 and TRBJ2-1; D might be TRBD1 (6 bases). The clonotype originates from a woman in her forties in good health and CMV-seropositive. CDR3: CASSQVTGNNEQFF. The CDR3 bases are TGCGCCAGCAGCCAAGTAACAGGGAACAATGAGCAGTTCTTC.